A single sample is the source of the 18 T cell receptor beta chains below, sequenced in a study of CD8+ T cells in alopecia areata. Treatment here: oral pan-JAK inhibitor, 5-10 mg twice daily. Following extraction, RNA underwent reverse transcription to cDNA, which served as the sequencing template. This table comes from immunoSEQ multiplex PCR, and its TCRdb copy is limited to in-frame clones, with some not included. The sample contains 95,000 to 100,000 clones, approximately 66% of which appear only once. The sequencing here drew on CD8+ T cells sorted from blood, taken at week 4, from a patient treated with tofacitinib. These receptors were collected from a human donor with alopecia areata.

The V gene is TRBV25-1, the J gene TRBJ1-6; D gene unclear. The CDR3 has 15 residues. In germline, CDR1 is MGHDK, CDR2 SYGVNS. With 1 base removed from V and 8 bases from J, the gap between germline ends came to 12 bases. CDR3 coding DNA: TGTGCCAGCAGTGAATGGGGTTATGTAGATTCACCCCTCCACTTT. It is translated as CASSEWGYVDSPLHF.

This clone appeared a few times. The V gene is TRBV28, the J gene TRBJ2-7; 7 nucleotides align to TRBD2. The CDR3 has 15 residues. The junction had 11 bases not matched to a gene; V was cut back by 3 bases and J by 6 bases. CDR1 MDHEN and CDR2 SYDVKM come from the germline V gene. CDR3 amino acids: CASSFSWEGEGEQYF. The CDR3 DNA is TGTGCCAGCAGTTTTTCATGGGAGGGAGAGGGCGAGCAGTACTTC.

The J gene is TRBJ1-1, the V gene TRBV7-9; TRBD1 might be the D (5 bases). CDR3 length: 14 residues. Trimming removed 5 bases from V and 1 base from J, with 11 bases in between. Germline V gene lookup returns CDR1 SEHNR and CDR2 FQNEAQ (reference sequence). The CDR3 nucleotides are TGTGCCAGCAGCCCTGGCGGGGCGAACACTGAAGCTTTCTTT. It codes for CASSPGGANTEAFF.

This chain joins TRBV9 and TRBJ2-7; weak D call: TRBD2 (5 bases). The germline V gene encodes CDR1 SGDLS and CDR2 YYNGEE. The CDR3 is 14 residues long. Trimming cost V 1 base and J 0 bases, with 8 bases left between them. CDR3 nucleotide sequence: TGTGCCAGCAGCGTACTAGCTAACTCCTACGAGCAGTACTTC. The encoded protein is CASSVLANSYEQYF.

The chain joins TRBV5-1 to TRBJ2-3; 11 nucleotides match TRBD2. CDR1 and CDR2 (germline): SGHRS, YFSETQ. Trimming removed 3 bases from V and 6 bases from J; junction bases left unmatched: 9. The CDR3 runs to 16 residues. CDR3 sequence: CASSYQFSGGADTQYF. The CDR3 DNA is TGCGCCAGCAGCTATCAATTTAGCGGGGGGGCCGATACGCAGTATTTT.

This clone was observed once. The V gene is TRBV13, the J gene TRBJ2-2; D unresolved. Per the germline V gene, CDR1 is PRHDT and CDR2 is FYEKMQ (reference sequence). CDR3 length: 13 residues. V shed 3 bases and J shed 4 bases, with 6 bases lying between them. The CDR3 here is CASSLYATGELFF. In nucleotides, the CDR3 is TGTGCCAGCAGCTTGTACGCCACCGGGGAGCTGTTTTTT.

CDR3 sequence reads: CSVEMVDYGYTF. The CDR3 nucleotides are TGCAGCGTTGAAATGGTGGACTATGGCTACACCTTC. The V call is TRBV29-1, the J call TRBJ1-2, with D unclear. The germline CDR1 and CDR2 sequences are SQVTM and ANQGSEA. The CDR3 runs to 12 residues. Trimming took 2 bases from V and 3 from J, leaving 7 bases between them.

This sequence joins TRBV5-4 and TRBJ1-1; 7 bases are a match to TRBD1. The CDR3 has 12 residues. V shed 0 bases and J 7 bases; nucleotides not matched to a gene: 0. CDR1 SGHNT and CDR2 YYREEE come from the germline V gene (reference sequence). The CDR3 protein is CASSLGQGEAFF. The CDR3 coding sequence is TGTGCCAGCAGCTTGGGACAGGGTGAAGCTTTCTTT.

The V gene is TRBV4-2, the J gene TRBJ2-7; TRBD2 agrees at 7 bases. The CDR3 consists of 15 residues. V shed 4 bases and J 1 base; nucleotides not matched to a gene: 7. Germline CDR1 is LGHNA and CDR2 is YNFKEQ. CDR3 protein: CASSPLGSGSYEQYF. In DNA form, the CDR3 reads TGTGCCAGCAGCCCTCTGGGTAGCGGGTCCTACGAGCAGTACTTC.

On this clone itself: This sample also contains other DNA sequences that code for the same CDR3. This sequence joins TRBV29-1 and TRBJ2-5; the D gene could be TRBD1 or TRBD2 (5 bases each). This CDR3 has 13 amino acids. Germline CDR1 reads SQVTM; CDR2 reads ANQGSEA. Trimming left V 7 bases short and J 2 bases short, with 14 bases between. The CDR3 nucleotides are TGCAGCGCCCCTGGGACGGAGCAAGAGACCCAGTACTTC. It codes for CSAPGTEQETQYF. The full variable domain, rest sourced from reference TRBV29-1 and TRBJ2-5, is SAVISQKPSRDICQRGTSLTIQCQVDSQVTMMFWYRQQPGQSLTLIATANQGSEATYESGFVIDKFPISRPNLTFSTLTVSNMSPEDSSIYLCSAPGTEQETQYFGPGTRLLVL.

The chain's CDR3 is CASSAGTSGEETQYF. Written as DNA, the CDR3 is TGTGCCAGCAGTGCCGGGACTAGCGGGGAAGAGACCCAGTACTTC. This chain links TRBV2 with TRBJ2-5; the match to TRBD2 covers 13 bases. CDR3 length: 15 residues. J lost 3 bases, V lost 4 bases, and 2 bases had no gene match. CDR1 and CDR2 (germline): SNHLY, FYNNEI.

The chain joins TRBV7-9 to TRBJ1-5, with 7 nucleotides matching TRBD1. This CDR3 contains 14 residues. Trimming took 5 bases from V and 2 from J; bases not matched to a gene: 3. CDR1 and CDR2 from the germline V gene are SEHNR and FQNEAQ (reference sequence). The CDR3 nucleotides read TGTGCCAGCAGCCATACAGGGGGCAATCAGCCCCAGCATTTT. It translates to CASSHTGGNQPQHF.

The V gene is TRBV4-1, the J gene TRBJ2-7; TRBD2 might be the D (6 bases). The CDR3 extends over 16 amino acids. V was shortened by 4 bases and J by 2 bases, with 18 bases between the two germline ends. CDR1 and CDR2 from the germline V gene are MGHRA and YSYEKL. The CDR3 loop reads CASSPVFGGDTYEQYF. The CDR3 coding sequence is TGCGCCAGCAGCCCCGTGTTTGGAGGGGATACCTACGAGCAGTACTTC.

This clone was recorded only once. This sequence joins TRBV29-1 and TRBJ1-1; no reliable D call. Germline V CDR1 and CDR2: SQVTM, ANQGSEA. CDR3 size: 11 residues. V lost 3 bases and J lost 5, with 7 bases in between. The CDR3, as DNA: TGCAGCGTTGAGAGGGTGACTGAAGCTTTCTTT. Translation gives CSVERVTEAFF.

CDR3 DNA: TGCGCCAGCAGCCAAGCTCTTTCAGGCTCACGAACCCGCGAGCAGTACTTC. Amino acids: CASSQALSGSRTREQYF. J is TRBJ2-7 and V is TRBV4-1; D is ambiguous. V was clipped by 1 base and J by 6 bases, with 22 bases between them. CDR3 length: 17 amino acids. Germline CDR1 reads MGHRA; CDR2 reads YSYEKL.

This clone was detected a few times. The genes are TRBV5-1 and TRBJ2-3, with 14 bases matching TRBD2. V was pared by 2 bases and J by 1 base, with 6 bases of the junction left unmatched. The CDR3 loop spans 18 amino acids. From germline, CDR1 is SGHRS and CDR2 YFSETQ. The CDR3 loop is CASSLTGTSGRGTDTQYF. CDR3 DNA: TGCGCCAGCAGCTTAACCGGGACTAGCGGGAGAGGCACAGATACGCAGTATTTT.

The J gene is TRBJ2-7, the V gene TRBV9; perhaps D is TRBD1 or TRBD2 (6 bases each). The germline CDR1 and CDR2 sequences are SGDLS and YYNGEE. The CDR3 sequence is 13 residues long. Trimming removed 4 bases at V and 5 bases at J, with 13 bases between. In DNA form, the CDR3 reads TGTGCCAGCAGCTCTTGGGGGGCCGACGAGCAGTACTTC. Its protein product is CASSSWGADEQYF.

The chain recombines TRBV5-6 with TRBJ2-1; D is ambiguous. The CDR3 totals 14 residues. V gave up 4 bases and J gave up 6 bases, with 14 bases separating them. From germline, CDR1 is SGHDT and CDR2 YYEEEE. The CDR3 spells CASSGGRWINEQFF. CDR3 DNA: TGTGCCAGCAGCGGCGGACGTTGGATCAATGAGCAGTTCTTC.